This T cell receptor beta chain came from a study of blood T cell repertoires in COVID-19. Across the whole study: Samples representing acute and convalescent COVID-19 were sourced from the United States, Italy and Spain. PBMCs, B-cell-depleted T cells, or T cells provided the cDNA or gDNA that made up the material.

Original processing notes: The authors estimated nucleated cell counts from reference gene primer amplification. The repertoire was sequenced with immunoSEQ multiplex PCR; TCRdb's copy has only in-frame clones and lacks some. D and trimming were read from the DNA, whereas the V and J calls and clone size are those reported in that table. Of over 120,000 clones listed, 75% to 85% are singletons. In the case of this clone: Within the sample, other DNA sequences also encode this same CDR3.

The receptor's source is a man in his sixties with active or convalescent COVID-19. The source material was peripheral blood.

The CDR3 loop is CASSQYRGNYGYTF. The CDR3 DNA follows: TGCGCCAGCAGCCAATACAGGGGCAACTATGGCTACACCTTC. This chain connects TRBV4-3 to TRBJ1-2; 7 positions match TRBD1. Germline CDR1 and CDR2: LGHNA and YSLEER. CDR3 size: 14 residues. Trimming cost V 2 bases and J 2 bases; bases outside gene matches: 2.